This T cell receptor (beta chain) was captured in a study of shared clonotypes between healthy human individuals. Study conclusions and caveats: Rarefaction showed sorted-subset sequencing was incomplete despite large depth. What naive subsets generally showed was a larger estimated richness than memory subsets showed.

CD4+ cells underwent separation, giving CD45RA+ naive and CD45RA-negative memory subsets. This CDR3 contains 17 residues. CDR1 and CDR2 (germline): SSHAT, FNYEAQ (reference sequence). TCRdb's copy holds only in-frame clones and misses some; the assay was immunoSEQ multiplex PCR. Altogether just over 2,000,000 clones are present, 85% to 95% being singletons, with the ten largest covering roughly 0.13%. The sample holds one count of this clone. The antigen remains unidentified. A read error may account for a junction end that differs from germline. The sample taken for sequencing was naive CD4+ T cells sorted from blood. Subset denoted: CD45RA+ positively selected. The chain links TRBV7-7 to TRBJ2-5; possible D gene TRBD1, 6 bases. The receptor was derived from a man between 18 and 35 years old in good health. The DNA of the CDR3 is TGTGCTAGCAGCTTAGCGAATCAGGGGATACACCAAGAGACCCAGTACTTC. It translates to CASSLANQGIHQETQYF. The whole variable domain, filled in from reference TRBV7-7 and TRBJ2-5, reads GAGVSQSPRYKVTKRGQDVTLRCDPISSHATLYWYQQALGQGPEFLTYFNYEAQPDKSGLPSDRFSAERPEGSISTLTIQRTEQRDSAMYRCASSLANQGIHQETQYFGPGTRLLVL.